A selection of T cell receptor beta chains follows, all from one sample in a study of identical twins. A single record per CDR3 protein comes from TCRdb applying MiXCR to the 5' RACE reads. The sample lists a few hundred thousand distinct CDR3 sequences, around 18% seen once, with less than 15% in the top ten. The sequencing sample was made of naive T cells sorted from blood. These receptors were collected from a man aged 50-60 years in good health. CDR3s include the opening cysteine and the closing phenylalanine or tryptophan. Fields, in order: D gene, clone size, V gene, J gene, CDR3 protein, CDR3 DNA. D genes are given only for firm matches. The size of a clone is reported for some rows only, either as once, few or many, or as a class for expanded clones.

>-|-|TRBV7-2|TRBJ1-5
CASSLIGAGFGQPQHF
TGTGCCAGCAGCTTAATCGGGGCAGGGTTTGGTCAGCCCCAGCATTTT
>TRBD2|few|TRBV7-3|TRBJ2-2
CASSPGLGGAGELFF
TGTGCCAGCAGCCCCGGGCTTGGGGGGGCCGGGGAGCTGTTTTTT
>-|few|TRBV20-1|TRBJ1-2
CSASDRSYGYTF
TGCAGTGCTTCAGACAGGTCCTATGGCTACACCTTC
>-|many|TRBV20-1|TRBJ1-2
CSASDNNYGYTF
TGCAGTGCCTCGGACAACAACTATGGCTACACCTTC
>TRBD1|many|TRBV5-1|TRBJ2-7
CASSLRTGATSYEQYF
TGCGCCAGCAGCCTAAGGACAGGGGCGACCTCCTACGAGCAGTACTTC
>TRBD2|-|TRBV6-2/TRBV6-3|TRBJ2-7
CASSNPRTSGKHSEQYF
TGTGCCAGCAGCAACCCCCGGACTAGCGGAAAACACTCCGAGCAGTACTTC
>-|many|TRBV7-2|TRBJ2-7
CASSLIQGRYEQYF
TGTGCCAGCAGCTTAATCCAGGGGAGGTACGAGCAGTACTTC
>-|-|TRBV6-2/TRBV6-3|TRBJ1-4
CASSYGGGGNEKLFF
TGTGCCAGCAGTTACGGCGGGGGCGGTAATGAAAAACTGTTTTTT
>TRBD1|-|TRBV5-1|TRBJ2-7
CASSITSGGTGFYEQYF
TGCGCCAGCAGCATCACCTCCGGTGGGACAGGCTTCTACGAGCAGTACTTC
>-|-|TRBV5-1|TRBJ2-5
CASSPALQSQETQYF
TGCGCCAGCAGCCCAGCTCTACAGAGTCAAGAGACCCAGTACTTC
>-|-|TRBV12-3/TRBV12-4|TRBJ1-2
CASSLEQLGYTF
TGTGCCAGCAGTCTTGAACAACTTGGCTACACCTTC
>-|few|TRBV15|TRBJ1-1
CATSRDMGAGGTEAFF
TGTGCCACCAGCAGAGATATGGGGGCGGGGGGCACTGAAGCTTTCTTT
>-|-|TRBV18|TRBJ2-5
CASSAAGALQETQYF
TGTGCCAGCTCCGCGGCCGGGGCCCTTCAAGAGACCCAGTACTTC
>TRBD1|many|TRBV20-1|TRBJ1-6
CSALPTGLRDSPLHF
TGCAGTGCCCTTCCGACAGGGTTACGTGATTCACCCCTCCACTTT
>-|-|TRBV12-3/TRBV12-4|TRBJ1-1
CASSNKLNTEAFF
TGTGCCAGCAGCAACAAGTTGAACACTGAAGCTTTCTTT
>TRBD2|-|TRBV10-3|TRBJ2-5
CASLPSGGAPETQYF
TGTGCCTCCCTTCCTAGCGGGGGGGCCCCAGAGACCCAGTACTTC
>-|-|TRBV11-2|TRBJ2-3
CASSPSRIAQYF
TGTGCCAGCAGCCCCAGTCGGATCGCGCAGTATTTT
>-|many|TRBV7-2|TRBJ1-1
CASSPRRGLWAEAFF
TGTGCCAGCAGCCCGAGGAGAGGGCTTTGGGCTGAAGCTTTCTTT
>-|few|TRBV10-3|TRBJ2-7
CAIRGASTYEQYF
TGTGCCATCAGGGGGGCTTCAACCTACGAGCAGTACTTC
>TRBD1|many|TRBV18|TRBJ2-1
CASSPRPGTGFRGEQFF
TGTGCCAGCTCACCTCGTCCCGGGACAGGGTTTAGGGGTGAGCAGTTCTTC
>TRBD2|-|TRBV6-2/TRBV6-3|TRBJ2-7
CASSLTSGTRYEQYF
TGTGCCAGCAGCCTAACTAGCGGGACTAGATACGAGCAGTACTTC
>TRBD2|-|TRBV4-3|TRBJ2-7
CASSQDFLAGSAQYF
TGCGCCAGCAGCCAAGATTTTCTAGCGGGGTCCGCGCAGTACTTC
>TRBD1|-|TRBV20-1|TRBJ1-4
CSARGLLRGKIRGTPNEKLFF
TGCAGTGCTAGGGGGCTGCTCCGGGGAAAGATCAGGGGGACTCCTAATGAAAAACTGTTTTTT
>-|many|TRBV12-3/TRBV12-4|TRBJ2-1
CASRLFPTSGEQFF
TGTGCCAGCAGACTCTTTCCGACGAGCGGGGAGCAGTTCTTC
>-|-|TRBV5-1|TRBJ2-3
CSSSRGALRKASTDTQYF
TGCTCCAGCAGCCGAGGGGCCCTTAGGAAGGCTAGCACAGATACGCAGTATTTT
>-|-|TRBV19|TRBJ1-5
CASIGGGQPQHF
TGTGCCAGTATTGGGGGCGGTCAGCCCCAGCATTTT
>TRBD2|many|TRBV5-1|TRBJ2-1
CASHQGLAGQGEQFF
TGCGCCAGCCATCAGGGACTAGCGGGACAGGGTGAGCAGTTCTTC
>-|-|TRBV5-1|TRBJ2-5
CASRYSSTQETQYF
TGCGCCAGCAGGTACAGCTCGACACAAGAGACCCAGTACTTC
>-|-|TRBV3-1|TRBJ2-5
CASSQALTETQYF
TGTGCCAGCAGCCAAGCACTAACAGAGACCCAGTACTTC
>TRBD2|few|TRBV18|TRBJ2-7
CASSPIAGVLNEQYF
TGTGCCAGCTCACCCATAGCGGGCGTTCTTAACGAGCAGTACTTC
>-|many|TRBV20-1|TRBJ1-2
CSARDTGGYTF
TGCAGTGCTAGAGACACCGGCGGCTACACCTTC
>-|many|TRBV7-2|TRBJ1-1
CASSFTSSVNTEAFF
TGTGCCAGCAGCTTTACATCGTCGGTGAACACTGAAGCTTTCTTT
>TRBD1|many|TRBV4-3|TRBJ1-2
CASSPRTGGYTF
TGCGCCAGCAGCCCCCGGACAGGAGGCTACACCTTC
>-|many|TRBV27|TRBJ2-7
CASSLSNGAYEQYF
TGTGCCAGCAGTTTATCAAACGGGGCCTACGAGCAGTACTTC
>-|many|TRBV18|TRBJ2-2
CASSLPLGNTGELFF
TGTGCCAGCTCACTCCCACTGGGGAACACCGGGGAGCTGTTTTTT
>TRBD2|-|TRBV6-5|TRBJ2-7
CASSYFWGGSYEQYF
TGTGCCAGCAGTTACTTTTGGGGGGGCTCCTACGAGCAGTACTTC
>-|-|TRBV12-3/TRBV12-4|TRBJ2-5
CASSFVRGQETQYF
TGTGCCAGCAGTTTTGTTAGGGGACAAGAGACCCAGTACTTC
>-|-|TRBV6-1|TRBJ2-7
CASRPQGSYEQYF
TGTGCCAGCAGACCTCAGGGATCCTACGAGCAGTACTTC
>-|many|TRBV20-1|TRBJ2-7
CSARDLGQGAYEQYF
TGCAGTGCTAGAGATTTGGGCCAGGGCGCGTACGAGCAGTACTTC
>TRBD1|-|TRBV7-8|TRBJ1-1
CASSLADRGIMNTEAFF
TGTGCCAGCAGCTTAGCGGACAGGGGAATAATGAACACTGAAGCTTTCTTT
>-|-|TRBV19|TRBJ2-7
CASSTRDEQYF
TGTGCCAGTAGTACAAGGGACGAGCAGTACTTC
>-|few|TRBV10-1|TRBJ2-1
CASRLFITGTHPHNEQFF
TGCGCCAGCAGACTATTCATCACCGGGACACATCCTCACAATGAGCAGTTCTTC
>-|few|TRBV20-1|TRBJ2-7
CSATYAGVPTYEQYF
TGCAGTGCTACCTACGCCGGGGTCCCTACCTACGAGCAGTACTTC
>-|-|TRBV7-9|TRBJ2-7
CASSSSTATYEQYF
TGTGCCAGCAGCTCCTCGACAGCCACCTACGAGCAGTACTTC
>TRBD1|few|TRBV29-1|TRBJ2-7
CSVEEGTGGERYEQYF
TGCAGCGTTGAAGAGGGCACAGGGGGTGAGCGATACGAGCAGTACTTC
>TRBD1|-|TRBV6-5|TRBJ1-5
CASSYSGQGGQPQHF
TGTGCCAGCAGTTACTCGGGACAGGGAGGCCAGCCCCAGCATTTT
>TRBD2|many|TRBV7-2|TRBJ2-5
CASRSAASGIQETQYF
TGTGCCAGCAGATCAGCGGCTAGCGGGATACAAGAGACCCAGTACTTC
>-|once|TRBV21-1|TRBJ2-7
CASSKDGLSGKREPLSYEQYF
TGTGCCAGCAGCAAAGACGGCCTTTCCGGAAAGCGGGAGCCCCTTTCCTACGAGCAGTACTTC
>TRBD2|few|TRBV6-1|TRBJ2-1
CASSTILAGESEQFF
TGTGCCAGCAGTACCATACTAGCGGGAGAGAGTGAGCAGTTCTTC
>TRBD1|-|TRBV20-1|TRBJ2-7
CSAKNRDRSFYEQYF
TGCAGTGCTAAGAACCGGGACAGGTCCTTCTACGAGCAGTACTTC